The clone carrying this TCR beta chain was picked up many times. The CDR3 covers 17 residues. Germline values: CDR1 SGDLS, CDR2 YYNGEE. J lost 0 bases, V lost 0 bases, and 7 bases had no gene match. This sample is part of a study of blood T cell repertoires in COVID-19. Study-wide background: There were acute and convalescent COVID-19 samples, and they came from the United States, Italy and Spain. The cDNA or gDNA used as material had been derived from T cells, B-cell-depleted T cells, or PBMCs.

As processed by the authors: Amplification of reference gene primers was used by the study to estimate nucleated cell counts. TCRdb's copy holds only in-frame clones and misses some; the assay was immunoSEQ multiplex PCR. V, J and clone size were drawn from that table, and D and trimming were deduced from the DNA. This repertoire shows about 76,000 clones, 75% to 90% found once; its top ten account for over 15%. The sample taken for sequencing was peripheral blood. V gene TRBV9 combines with J gene TRBJ2-3, with 7 bases identical to TRBD2. The source of this sequence is a human donor in a cohort sampled during active COVID-19. The CDR3: CASSVGPASGSTDTQYF. The CDR3 DNA is TGTGCCAGCAGCGTAGGACCCGCTAGCGGTAGCACAGATACGCAGTATTTT.